This is a list of T cell receptor beta chains from one sample in a study of technical replicates of blood from a handful of donors. Sequenced by immunoSEQ multiplex PCR; TCRdb stores in-frame clones only, minus some. The sample carries over 50,000 clones, about 90% recorded once. Sequenced input: PBMCs. These receptors originate from a human donor in good health. Some clones in this sample may be carry-over from other donors' samples. Each CDR3 is given with its conserved first and last residue. Each record gives: J gene, V gene, clone size, D gene, CDR3 DNA, CDR3 protein. The D gene is left open where the match is weak. Not every row has a clone size; where given, it reads once, few, many or a size class.

>TRBJ1-4|TRBV18|-|TRBD1
TGTGCCAGCTCACCTGACAGGGGGCTAGCTGGTGAAAAACTGTTTTTT
CASSPDRGLAGEKLFF
>TRBJ1-1|TRBV6-5|-|-
TGTGCCAGCAGTCCCGGGTACACTGAAGCTTTCTTT
CASSPGYTEAFF
>TRBJ2-7|TRBV6-1|-|TRBD2
TGTGCCAGCAGTGGTATAGCGGGAGAATCCTACGAGCAGTACTTC
CASSGIAGESYEQYF
>TRBJ2-1|TRBV10-2|-|-
TGCGCCAGCAGGGGGGCTCGAGGGGGGGCTTACAATGAGCAGTTCTTC
CASRGARGGAYNEQFF
>TRBJ1-1|TRBV7-2|-|TRBD1
TGTGCCAGCAGCTACCGACAGGGGTTCATGAACACTGAAGCTTTCTTT
CASSYRQGFMNTEAFF
>TRBJ2-7|TRBV7-3|-|TRBD2
TGTGCCAGCAGCTTAAGCACTAGCGACTACGAGCAGTACTTC
CASSLSTSDYEQYF
>TRBJ1-2|TRBV9|-|-
TGTGCCAGCAGCGAAAGACCGGGAGGCTATGGCTACACCTTC
CASSERPGGYGYTF
>TRBJ2-5|TRBV18|-|TRBD2
TGTGCCAGCTCACTGGGACTAGCGGGAGGCCCAAACCAAGAGACCCAGTACTTC
CASSLGLAGGPNQETQYF
>TRBJ1-4|TRBV6-6|-|TRBD1
TGTGCCAGCAAAATCCGACAGGGAGGTGAAAAACTGTTTTTT
CASKIRQGGEKLFF
>TRBJ1-4|TRBV2|-|TRBD1
TGTGCCAGCAGTGGGGACAGCGAAAAACTGTTTTTT
CASSGDSEKLFF
>TRBJ1-4|TRBV5-1|-|-
TGCGCCAGCAGCAGGAGAGCGGGGCCCCCTAATGAAAAACTGTTTTTT
CASSRRAGPPNEKLFF
>TRBJ1-1|TRBV18|once|-
TGTGCCAGCTCACCGGGCGTAGGTGAAGCTTTCTTT
CASSPGVGEAFF
>TRBJ2-5|TRBV7-9|-|-
TGTGCCAGCAGCTCCCCCGGGGGTGGGGAGACCCAGTACTTC
CASSSPGGGETQYF
>TRBJ2-2|TRBV19|-|-
TGTGCCAGTAGTATAGTGACACAAAGAGCCGGGGAGCTGTTTTTT
CASSIVTQRAGELFF
>TRBJ2-2|TRBV7-3|many|TRBD2
TGTGCCAGCAGCCTGGGGACTAGCGGGTTAGGCGGGGAGCTGTTTTTT
CASSLGTSGLGGELFF
>TRBJ1-1|TRBV5-1|-|TRBD1
TGCGCCAGCAGCTTCTCTCGGACAGGGGGCACTGAAGCTTTCTTT
CASSFSRTGGTEAFF
>TRBJ2-7|TRBV18|-|TRBD1
TGTGCCAGCTCGGCCGGGACAGGGAACGAGCAGTACTTC
CASSAGTGNEQYF
>TRBJ2-7|TRBV19|once|-
TGTGCCAGTAGTACACAGGGTGAGAGCTCCTACGAGCAGTACTTC
CASSTQGESSYEQYF
>TRBJ2-5|TRBV2|-|-
TGTGCCAGCAGTGGAGGGGGGGGACGGGAGACCCAGTACTTC
CASSGGGGRETQYF
>TRBJ2-1|TRBV4-2|-|-
TGTGCCAGCAGCCAAGAACGAGGGGGAACAGTGTACAATGAGCAGTTCTTC
CASSQERGGTVYNEQFF
>TRBJ2-7|TRBV7-3|-|-
TGTGCCAGCAGCCCCACTAATGCTCTTACCTACGAGCAGTACTTC
CASSPTNALTYEQYF
>TRBJ2-3|TRBV7-9|-|-
TGTGCCAGCAGCACTACCACGGATACGCAGTATTTT
CASSTTTDTQYF
>TRBJ2-7|TRBV7-2|-|TRBD2
TGTGCCAGCAGCTTAAGGACTAGCGGGGGGTACGAGCAGTACTTC
CASSLRTSGGYEQYF
>TRBJ1-1|TRBV6-5|-|-
TGTGCCAGCAGTTACACGGGGGAGGGCACTGAAGCTTTCTTT
CASSYTGEGTEAFF
>TRBJ2-7|TRBV4-3|few|TRBD2
TGCGCCAGCAGCCAACAAAGCGGGAGTCCCTACGAGCAGTACTTC
CASSQQSGSPYEQYF
>TRBJ2-7|TRBV11-2|-|TRBD1
TGTGCCAGCAGCTCCTCGGACAGGGGAGCTGCCTACGAGCAGTACTTC
CASSSSDRGAAYEQYF
>TRBJ2-6|TRBV28|-|TRBD1
TGTGCCAGCAGTTACCAGCGGACAGGATCTGGGGCCAACGTCCTGACTTTC
CASSYQRTGSGANVLTF
>TRBJ1-1|TRBV4-1|-|-
TGCGCCAGCAGCCCCACCAGTTTGAACACTGAAGCTTTCTTT
CASSPTSLNTEAFF
>TRBJ2-2|TRBV7-9|-|TRBD1
TGTGCCAGCAGCTCATCCAGGGGGCCCAACACCGGGGAGCTGTTTTTT
CASSSSRGPNTGELFF
>TRBJ2-7|TRBV30|-|TRBD2
TGTGCCTGGAGTGGACTAGCGGGGACCTACGAGCAGTACTTC
CAWSGLAGTYEQYF
>TRBJ1-2|TRBV12-5|-|-
TGTGCTAGTGGTTTGGCCGGGGGGGTCGGCTACACCTTC
CASGLAGGVGYTF
>TRBJ2-1|TRBV19|-|TRBD2
TGTGCCAGTAGGATTACTAGCGGGACCCACAATGAGCAGTTCTTC
CASRITSGTHNEQFF
>TRBJ2-2|TRBV25-1|-|TRBD2
TGTGCCAGCAGATTCTTCGGGACTAGCGACCGGGAGCTGTTTTTT
CASRFFGTSDRELFF
>TRBJ2-7|TRBV7-9|-|-
TGTGCCAGCAGCCCCGACAGAGCTACTAAAGGAGAGCAGTACTTC
CASSPDRATKGEQYF
>TRBJ2-3|TRBV9|-|TRBD2
TGTGCCAGCAGCTTACCCCGTGGACTAGCGGGAGAGGGAGATACGCAGTATTTT
CASSLPRGLAGEGDTQYF
>TRBJ1-2|TRBV19|-|-
TGTGCCAGTAGTATAGAAAGGGGCTCGTTCTATGGCTACACCTTC
CASSIERGSFYGYTF
>TRBJ1-1|TRBV19|-|-
TGTGCCAGTAGTAAAGTACAGCTACAACTCGGCACTGAAGCTTTCTTT
CASSKVQLQLGTEAFF
>TRBJ2-7|TRBV25-1|-|-
TGTGCCAGCAGTGTGGCGGGCACCTACGAGCAGTACTTC
CASSVAGTYEQYF
>TRBJ2-3|TRBV10-2|-|-
TGCGCCAGCGGGGGGGCACTTGAATTGAATACGCAGTATTTT
CASGGALELNTQYF
>TRBJ2-1|TRBV6-7|-|-
TGTGCCAGCACCTCGTGGGGCCGGTCCTACAATGAGCAGTTCTTC
CASTSWGRSYNEQFF
>TRBJ2-1|TRBV11-2|-|TRBD2
TGTGCCAGCAGCCATAGCGGGAGTCGATACAATGAGCAGTTCTTC
CASSHSGSRYNEQFF
>TRBJ1-1|TRBV18|-|TRBD1
TGTGCCAGCCAACAGGGGCTCACTGAAGCTTTCTTT
CASQQGLTEAFF
>TRBJ2-7|TRBV27|-|TRBD2
TGTGCCAGCGGAACCCTCTCGCGGGAGGGGGACGAGCAGTACTTC
CASGTLSREGDEQYF
>TRBJ2-2|TRBV11-1|-|-
TGTGCCAGCCGAGAGGGGGGGTACACCGGGGAGCTGTTTTTT
CASREGGYTGELFF
>TRBJ1-2|TRBV2|-|TRBD1
TGTGCCAGCAGCATCAGGGGGGACGGCTATGGCTACACCTTC
CASSIRGDGYGYTF
>TRBJ2-5|TRBV5-4|-|-
TGTGCCAGCAGCTTTCTTGGTCGGGAGACCCAGTACTTC
CASSFLGRETQYF
>TRBJ1-1|TRBV30|-|-
TGTGCCTGGAGTCCTACGGGGGGGCGGCTTATCGGGAACACTGAAGCTTTCTTT
CAWSPTGGRLIGNTEAFF
>TRBJ1-4|TRBV20-1|-|-
TGCAGTGCTAAGGAGAACGAAAAACTGTTTTTT
CSAKENEKLFF
>TRBJ2-7|TRBV4-3|-|-
TGCGCCAGCAGCCAAGGACTAAATTGGGACGAGCAGTACTTC
CASSQGLNWDEQYF
>TRBJ1-4|TRBV7-9|-|TRBD1
TGTGCCAGCAGCTTAACATCGGGACAGGGGGCTGAAAAACTGTTTTTT
CASSLTSGQGAEKLFF
>TRBJ1-3|TRBV9|-|TRBD1
TGTGCCAGCAGCTTAAGGTTGGGGACAGGCCTCGACGAAACCATATATTTT
CASSLRLGTGLDETIYF
>TRBJ1-3|TRBV7-9|-|-
TGTGCCAGCAGCTCGGACACTGGAAACACCATATATTTT
CASSSDTGNTIYF
>TRBJ2-1|TRBV5-6|-|TRBD2
TGTGCCAGCAGCCTCTTAGCGGGAGTCGGGGGCAATGAGCAGTTCTTC
CASSLLAGVGGNEQFF
>TRBJ2-7|TRBV30|few|TRBD2
TGTGCCTGTATTAGCGGGAGTTACGAGCAGTACTTC
CACISGSYEQYF
>TRBJ2-7|TRBV11-2|-|TRBD1
TGTGCCAGCAGGAAAGACAGGGAGAGGGGCGAGCAGTACTTC
CASRKDRERGEQYF
>TRBJ2-1|TRBV19|once|TRBD1
TGTGCCAGCCGAGGACAGGTTGGTTCCTACAATGAGCAGTTCTTC
CASRGQVGSYNEQFF
>TRBJ2-7|TRBV6-6|once|TRBD2
TGTGCCAGCACAAGAGACCCTAGCGGGGAGACCTACGAGCAGTACTTC
CASTRDPSGETYEQYF
>TRBJ1-4|TRBV18|-|-
TGTGCCAGCTCCCTGATGAGGGCAGATGAAAAACTGTTTTTT
CASSLMRADEKLFF
>TRBJ2-5|TRBV7-6|-|-
TGTGCCAGCAGCCCATCCCCGAGCCAAGAGACCCAGTACTTC
CASSPSPSQETQYF